This section outlines one T cell receptor (beta chain) sequence together with its context. Its antigen is unknown. Repertoires were generated with immunoSEQ multiplex PCR, while TCRdb's copy carries only in-frame clones and drops some. The sample lists some 2,000,000 clones; approximately 96% were seen once. The sample belongs to a study of shared clonotypes between healthy human individuals. Study-wide context: The composition of the donors was two women and a few men aged 18 to 49. Study results and caveats: The expectation was that sequencing depth would affect clonotype sharing among donors.

CDR3 length: 15 amino acids. V was trimmed by 2 bases and J by 0 bases, leaving 10 bases between them. Germline CDR1 reads GTSNPN; CDR2 reads SVGIG (reference sequence). The chain employs TRBV30 and TRBJ1-4; possibly TRBD1 for D (6 bases). The sample was naive CD4+ T cells sorted from blood. The subset here: CD45RA+ positively selected. The origin of this receptor is a man younger than 35 in good health. In DNA form, the CDR3 reads TGTGCCTGGAGTTTAAGGGGGTCAACTAATGAAAAACTGTTTTTT. This gives the protein CAWSLRGSTNEKLFF.